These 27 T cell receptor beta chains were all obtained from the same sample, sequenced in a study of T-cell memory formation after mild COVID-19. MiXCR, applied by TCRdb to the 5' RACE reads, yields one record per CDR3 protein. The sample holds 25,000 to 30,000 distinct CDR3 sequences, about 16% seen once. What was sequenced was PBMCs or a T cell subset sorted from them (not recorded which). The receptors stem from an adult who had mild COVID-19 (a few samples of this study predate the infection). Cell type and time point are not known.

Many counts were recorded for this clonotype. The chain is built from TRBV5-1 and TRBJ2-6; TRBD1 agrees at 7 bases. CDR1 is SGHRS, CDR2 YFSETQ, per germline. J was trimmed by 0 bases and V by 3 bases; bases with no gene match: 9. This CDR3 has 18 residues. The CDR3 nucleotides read TGCGCCAGCAGCTCATCAGGGGGTAAAAGCTCTGGGGCCAACGTCCTGACTTTC. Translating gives CASSSSGGKSSGANVLTF.

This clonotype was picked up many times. The CDR3 nucleotides are TGCAGCGTTGCCAGCAGGCCTGAAGCTTTCTTT. It specifies CSVASRPEAFF. The chain has TRBV29-1 and TRBJ1-1; D gene unclear. Germline lookup yields CDR1 SQVTM and CDR2 ANQGSEA. The CDR3 sequence is 11 residues long. V was pared by 4 bases and J by 6 bases, with 9 bases between.

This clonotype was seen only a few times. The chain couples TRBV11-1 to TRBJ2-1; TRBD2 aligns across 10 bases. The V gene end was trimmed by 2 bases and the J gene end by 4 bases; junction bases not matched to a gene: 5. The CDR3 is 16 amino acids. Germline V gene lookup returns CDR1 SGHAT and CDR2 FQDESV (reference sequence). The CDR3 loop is CASSLIAGGPYNEQFF. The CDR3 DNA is TGTGCCAGCAGCTTAATAGCGGGGGGACCTTACAATGAGCAGTTCTTC. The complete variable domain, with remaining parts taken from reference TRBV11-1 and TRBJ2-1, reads EAEVAQSPRYKITEKSQAVAFWCDPISGHATLYWYRQILGQGPELLVQFQDESVVDDSQLPKDRFSAERLKGVDSTLKIQPAELGDSAMYLCASSLIAGGPYNEQFFGPGTRLTVL.

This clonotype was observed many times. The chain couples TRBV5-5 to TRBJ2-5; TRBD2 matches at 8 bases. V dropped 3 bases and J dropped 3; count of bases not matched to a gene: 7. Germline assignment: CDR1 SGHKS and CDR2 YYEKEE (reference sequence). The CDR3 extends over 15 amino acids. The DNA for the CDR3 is TGTGCCAGCAGCTCCTTCGGGGGGGCGGAAGAGACCCAGTACTTC. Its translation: CASSSFGGAEETQYF.

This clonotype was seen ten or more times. This CDR3 is CASSLVGRGRSNTGELFF. CDR3 nucleotide sequence: TGTGCCAGCAGCTTAGTGGGTCGCGGGAGATCGAACACCGGGGAGCTGTTTTTT. The chain carries TRBV7-8 and TRBJ2-2, with 7 bases fitting TRBD2. The CDR3 length is 18 residues. J lost 0 bases, V lost 1 base, and 8 bases had no gene match. Germline-derived CDR1 and CDR2 are SGHVS and FQNEAQ.

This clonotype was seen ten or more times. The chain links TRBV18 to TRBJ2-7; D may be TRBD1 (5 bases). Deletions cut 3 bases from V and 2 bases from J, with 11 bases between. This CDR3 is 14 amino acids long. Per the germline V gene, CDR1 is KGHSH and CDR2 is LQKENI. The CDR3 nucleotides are TGTGCCAGCTCACCCGGAACGACAGCCTACGAGCAGTACTTC. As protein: CASSPGTTAYEQYF.

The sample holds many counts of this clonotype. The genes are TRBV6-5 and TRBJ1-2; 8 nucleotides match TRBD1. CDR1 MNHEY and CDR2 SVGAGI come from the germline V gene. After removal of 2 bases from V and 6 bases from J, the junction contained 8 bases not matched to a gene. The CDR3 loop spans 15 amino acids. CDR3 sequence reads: CASSYRQGPADGYTF. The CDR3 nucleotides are TGTGCCAGCAGTTACCGACAGGGGCCGGCGGATGGCTACACCTTC.

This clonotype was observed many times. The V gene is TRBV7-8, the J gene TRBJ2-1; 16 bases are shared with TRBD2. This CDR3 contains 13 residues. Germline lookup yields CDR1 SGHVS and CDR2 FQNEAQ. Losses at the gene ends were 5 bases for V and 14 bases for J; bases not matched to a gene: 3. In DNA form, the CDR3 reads TGTGCCAGCAGCGTGGGACTAGCGGGGGGGAAGTTCTTC. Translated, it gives CASSVGLAGGKFF.

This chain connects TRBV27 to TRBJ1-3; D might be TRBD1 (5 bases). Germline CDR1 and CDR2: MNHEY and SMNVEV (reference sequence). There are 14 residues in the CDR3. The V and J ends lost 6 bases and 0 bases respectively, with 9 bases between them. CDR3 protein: CASRGPLSGNTIYF. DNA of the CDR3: TGTGCCAGCAGGGGGCCCCTCTCTGGAAACACCATATATTTT.

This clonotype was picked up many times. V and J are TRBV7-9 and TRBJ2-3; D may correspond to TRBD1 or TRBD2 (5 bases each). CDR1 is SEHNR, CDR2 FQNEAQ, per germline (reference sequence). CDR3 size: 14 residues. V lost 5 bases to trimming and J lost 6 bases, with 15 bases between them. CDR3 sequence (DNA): TGTGCCAGCAGCGTGGGACCTACGGGGGATACGCAGTATTTT. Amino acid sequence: CASSVGPTGDTQYF.

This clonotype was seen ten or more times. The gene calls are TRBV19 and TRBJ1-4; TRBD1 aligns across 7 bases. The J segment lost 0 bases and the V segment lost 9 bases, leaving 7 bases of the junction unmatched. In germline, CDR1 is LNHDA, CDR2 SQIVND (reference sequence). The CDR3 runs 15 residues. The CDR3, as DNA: TGTGCCAGCACCGGGACAGATGCAACTAATGAAAAACTGTTTTTT. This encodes CASTGTDATNEKLFF.

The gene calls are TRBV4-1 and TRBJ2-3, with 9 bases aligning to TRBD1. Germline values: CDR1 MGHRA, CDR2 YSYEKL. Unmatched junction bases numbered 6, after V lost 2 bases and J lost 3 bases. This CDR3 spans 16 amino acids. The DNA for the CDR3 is TGCGCCAGCAGCCAATTGACAGGGGGAGTAACAGATACGCAGTATTTT. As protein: CASSQLTGGVTDTQYF.

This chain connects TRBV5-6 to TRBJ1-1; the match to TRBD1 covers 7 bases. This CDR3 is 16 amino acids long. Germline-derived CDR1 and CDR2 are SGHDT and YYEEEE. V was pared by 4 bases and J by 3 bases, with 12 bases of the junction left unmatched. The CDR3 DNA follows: TGTGCCAGCAGCAATCGACAGGGAAGGATGGACACTGAAGCTTTCTTT. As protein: CASSNRQGRMDTEAFF.

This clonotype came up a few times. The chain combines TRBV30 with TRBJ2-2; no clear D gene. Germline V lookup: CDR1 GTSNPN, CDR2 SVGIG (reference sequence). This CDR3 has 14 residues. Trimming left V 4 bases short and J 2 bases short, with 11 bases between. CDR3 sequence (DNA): TGTGCCTGGAATTTGGTCCCTAACACCGGGGAGCTGTTTTTT. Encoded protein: CAWNLVPNTGELFF. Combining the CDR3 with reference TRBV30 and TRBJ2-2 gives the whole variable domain SQTIHQWPATLVQPVGSPLSLECTVEGTSNPNLYWYRQAAGRGLQLLFYSVGIGQISSEVPQNLSASRPQDRQFILSSKKLLLSDSGFYLCAWNLVPNTGELFFGEGSRLTVL.

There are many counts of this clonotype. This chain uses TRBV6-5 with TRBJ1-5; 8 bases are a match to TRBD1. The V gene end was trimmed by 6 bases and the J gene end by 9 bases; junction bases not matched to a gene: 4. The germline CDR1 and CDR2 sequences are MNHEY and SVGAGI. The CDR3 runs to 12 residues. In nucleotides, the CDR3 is TGTGCCAGCAGCCCTGGACAGGGGCCCCAGCATTTT. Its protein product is CASSPGQGPQHF.

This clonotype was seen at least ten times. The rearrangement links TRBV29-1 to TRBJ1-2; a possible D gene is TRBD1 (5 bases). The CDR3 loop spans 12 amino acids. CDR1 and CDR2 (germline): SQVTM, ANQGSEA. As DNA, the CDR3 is TGCGTCTCCCGTGGGACGAACTATGGCTACACCTTC. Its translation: CVSRGTNYGYTF.

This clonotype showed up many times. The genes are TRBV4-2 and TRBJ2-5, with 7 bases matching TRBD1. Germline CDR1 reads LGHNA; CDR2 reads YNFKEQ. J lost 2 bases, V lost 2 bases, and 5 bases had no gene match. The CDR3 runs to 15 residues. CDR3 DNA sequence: TGTGCCAGCAGCCAAACATGGGGACAGCAAGAGACCCAGTACTTC. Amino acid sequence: CASSQTWGQQETQYF.

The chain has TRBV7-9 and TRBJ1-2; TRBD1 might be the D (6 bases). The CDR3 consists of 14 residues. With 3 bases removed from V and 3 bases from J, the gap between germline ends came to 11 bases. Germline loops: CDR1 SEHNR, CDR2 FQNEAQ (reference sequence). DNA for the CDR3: TGTGCCAGCAGCTTCCAGGGGCCCTACTATGGCTACACCTTC. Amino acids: CASSFQGPYYGYTF.

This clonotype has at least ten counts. The CDR3 loop is CASSPLVVETQYF. CDR3 coding DNA: TGCGCCAGCAGCCCGCTAGTTGTGGAGACCCAGTACTTC. This chain uses TRBV4-1 with TRBJ2-5; the D is unclear. The V end was cut by 4 bases, the J end by 5 bases, with 11 bases between. This CDR3 region has 13 residues. Germline CDR1 is MGHRA and CDR2 is YSYEKL.

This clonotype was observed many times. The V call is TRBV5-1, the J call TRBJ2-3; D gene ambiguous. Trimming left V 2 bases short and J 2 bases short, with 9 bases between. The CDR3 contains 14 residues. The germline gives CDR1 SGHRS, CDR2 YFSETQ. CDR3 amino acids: CASSFDPPTDTQYF. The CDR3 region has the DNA TGCGCCAGCAGCTTTGACCCACCCACAGATACGCAGTATTTT.

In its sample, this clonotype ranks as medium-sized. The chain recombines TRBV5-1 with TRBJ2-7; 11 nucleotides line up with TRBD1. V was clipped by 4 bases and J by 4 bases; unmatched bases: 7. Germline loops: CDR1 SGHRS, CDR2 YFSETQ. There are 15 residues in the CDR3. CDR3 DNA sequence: TGCGCCAGCAGCCAAACCGGGACAGGGGGTTACGAGCAGTACTTC. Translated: CASSQTGTGGYEQYF.

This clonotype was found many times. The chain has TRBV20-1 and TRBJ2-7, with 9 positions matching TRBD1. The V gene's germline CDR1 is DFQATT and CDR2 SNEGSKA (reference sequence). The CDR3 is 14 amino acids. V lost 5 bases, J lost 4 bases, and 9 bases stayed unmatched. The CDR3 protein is CSARPGQGGYEQYF. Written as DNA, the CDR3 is TGCAGTGCTCGCCCGGGACAGGGTGGTTACGAGCAGTACTTC.

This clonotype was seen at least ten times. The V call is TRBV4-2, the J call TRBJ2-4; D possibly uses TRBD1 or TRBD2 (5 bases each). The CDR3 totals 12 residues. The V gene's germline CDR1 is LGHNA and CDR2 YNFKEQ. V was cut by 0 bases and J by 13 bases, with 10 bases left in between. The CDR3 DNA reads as TGTGCCAGCAGCCAAGATGTGGGACGGCAGTACTTC. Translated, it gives CASSQDVGRQYF.

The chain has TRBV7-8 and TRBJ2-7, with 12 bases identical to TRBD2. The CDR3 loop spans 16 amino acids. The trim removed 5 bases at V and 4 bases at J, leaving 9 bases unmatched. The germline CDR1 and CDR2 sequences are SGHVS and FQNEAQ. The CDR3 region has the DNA TGTGCCAGCAGCCGACCAGGACTAGCGGGAAGGTACGAGCAGTACTTC. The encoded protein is CASSRPGLAGRYEQYF.

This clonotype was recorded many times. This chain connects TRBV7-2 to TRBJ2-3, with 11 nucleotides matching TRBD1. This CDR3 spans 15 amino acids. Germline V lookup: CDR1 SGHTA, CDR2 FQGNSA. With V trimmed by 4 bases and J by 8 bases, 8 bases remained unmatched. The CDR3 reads CASSSQGQGGRTQYF. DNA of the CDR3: TGTGCCAGCAGCTCCCAGGGACAGGGGGGGCGTACGCAGTATTTT. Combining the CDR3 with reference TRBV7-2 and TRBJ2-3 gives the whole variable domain GAGVSQSPSNKVTEKGKDVELRCDPISGHTALYWYRQSLGQGLEFLIYFQGNSAPDKSGLPSDRFSAERTGGSVSTLTIQRTQQEDSAVYLCASSSQGQGGRTQYFGPGTRLTVL.

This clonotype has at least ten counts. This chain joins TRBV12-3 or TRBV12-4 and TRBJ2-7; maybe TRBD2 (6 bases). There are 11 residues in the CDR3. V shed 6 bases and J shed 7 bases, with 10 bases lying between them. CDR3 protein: CASRLAGEQYF. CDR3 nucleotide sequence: TGTGCCAGCAGACTAGCCGGAGAGCAGTACTTC.

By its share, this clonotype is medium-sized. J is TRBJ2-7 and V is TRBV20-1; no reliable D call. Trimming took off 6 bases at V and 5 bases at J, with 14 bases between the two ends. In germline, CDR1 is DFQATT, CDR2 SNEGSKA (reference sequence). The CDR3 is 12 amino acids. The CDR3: CSAVKGLHEQYF. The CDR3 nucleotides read TGCAGTGCAGTCAAGGGCTTGCACGAGCAGTACTTC.